Sequencing of this T cell receptor beta chain was carried out in a study of identical twins. This CDR3 contains 12 residues. Trimming shortened V by 3 bases and J by 7 bases, and 10 bases separated the two germline ends. Germline V lookup: CDR1 DFQATT, CDR2 SNEGSKA (reference sequence). This clonotype appeared a few times. One entry per CDR3 protein, called by TCRdb with MiXCR from the 5' RACE reads. The data hold 300,000 to 350,000 distinct CDR3 sequences, with roughly 12% observed a single time. This sample was shared with a second study, whose subject was yellow fever vaccine responses in identical twins.

The receptor was isolated from a young woman in good health. The sequenced sample consisted of CD8+ T cells sorted from blood. The chain recombines TRBV20-1 with TRBJ2-1; a possible D gene is TRBD2 (6 bases). The CDR3 DNA sequence: TGCAGTGCTAGGGGGACTGTGAATGAGCAGTTCTTC. Protein sequence: CSARGTVNEQFF.